A single TCR beta chain is shown here with its context. No antigen is known for it. The library was produced with the immunoSEQ multiplex PCR assay. For the multiplex PCR, a mixture combining 60 forward primers for TCR Vbeta segments and 13 reverse primers for TCR Jbeta segments was used. Amplification of the CDR3 region of rearranged TCR beta genes was performed with a multiplex PCR assay on genomic DNA. The amplified TCR beta libraries were sequenced on the Illumina HiSeq System as 87-base-pair reads. Under the source paper's analysis protocol: A later analysis tallied some 79 million unique TCR beta chains across the 700 or so repertoires, and roughly 11 million of those chains were shared by two or more donors. A nearest-neighbor algorithm error-corrected the raw reads and collapsed the reads into unique sequences, merging closely related sequences to remove PCR and sequencing errors. CDR3 sequences were aligned to IMGT reference sequences to assign V, D and J gene segments. Each retained sequence needed at least a six-nucleotide match to both a V gene segment and a J gene segment. Rearrangements were classified as productive when the CDR3 lacked stop codons and remained in frame with V and J, and all other rearrangements were classified as non-productive. CDR3 was defined by IMGT convention, running from the second conserved V-encoded cysteine to the conserved J-encoded phenylalanine. The earlier analysis of 587 of the donors excluded sequences that lacked an unambiguous match to a single V gene segment. In an earlier analysis of 587 of the donors, a V segment was called functional when productive rearrangements were above 56.7%, and segregating when the standard deviation between donors exceeded 5%. A statistical classification framework was built to diagnose cytomegalovirus status from the catalog of TCR beta chain sequences. V and J gene assignment, in a later analysis, came from comparing TCR nucleotide sequences with IMGT/GENE-DB human TR gene sequences. Using the TCRdist pipeline, a later analysis assigned CDR3 sequences along with most-parsimonious VDJ recombination scenarios. In a later analysis, every TCR beta chain was defined by the combination of its CDR3 amino acid sequence and its V-gene family, and reads without a unique V-gene family were dropped. To address suspected cross-contamination and a sequencing artifact, a later analysis removed around 590 highly shared, low-generation-probability nucleotide sequences. In a later analysis, a clonal expansion index for each public chain was calculated from normalized within-repertoire ranks of inferred template counts. Generation probabilities in a later analysis came from a VDJ recombination model fitted to out-of-frame rearrangements, and those results were checked against IGoR. A later analysis scored TCR-TCR, TCR-HLA and TCR-CMV co-occurrence with hypergeometric tests, applying a repertoire-size bias correction to TCR pairs. To estimate false discovery rates, a later analysis permuted the HLA or CMV assignments 20 times. In a later analysis, co-occurring TCRs were grouped using DBSCAN, and TCRdist sequence similarity was added for clustering within HLA-allele-positive subsets. Repertoires with fewer than 30,000 or more than 120,000 public chains, plus five repertoires with anomalous nucleotide sharing, were excluded from co-occurrence clustering. This is the immuneACCESS table as TCRdb keeps it, with only in-frame sequences that have V and J called. A part of the clones is gone; compared with another copy, unresolved V genes explain less than half, and the rest is unexplained. V and J calls and clone size are copied from that table; D and trimming were computed from the DNA. The sample table on file contains under 90,000 clones. About 16% of the sample belongs to the ten largest clones.

The data derive from a study of cytomegalovirus exposure and HLA in healthy donors (dated by TCRdb to 2017 to 2019). Background for the entire study: An earlier analysis of some 500 of the donors reported roughly 270 Gb of sequence data and some 100 million unique TCR beta sequences from some 180 million T cells. An early release that covered fewer than 750 HLA-typed donors contained about 300 gigabases of sequencing data and 65 million to 100 million unique TCR sequences. Of the 350 to 400 genotyped donors, approximately 83% fell in the genetic ancestry cluster associated with self-reported Caucasian donors. The study aimed to test whether cataloging public T cell receptors could reveal signatures of past pathogen exposure. The study profiled the T cell repertoires of around 700 subjects by immunosequencing and related them to cytomegalovirus serostatus. Along with the roughly 700-subject first cohort, a separate validation cohort of 120 different subjects was used. High-throughput TCR immunosequencing, statistical association of individual TCRs with disease status, and machine learning were combined to predict cytomegalovirus infection status. A later analysis re-analyzed previously published TCR beta repertoires from roughly 630 donors and added high-resolution HLA genotyping to study TCR occurrence patterns. Rather than drawing on any new phenotypic data, the later analysis identified candidate immune exposures from TCR beta sequences and the way those sequences occurred across donors. An earlier analysis of 500 to 650 of the donors applied high-throughput TCR beta sequencing to assess whether each TCR beta V gene segment acted as functional or pseudogenic. Donor age, sex, ethnicity and CMV serostatus were compiled alongside the repertoire data. In a later genetic analysis, genome-wide SNP genotypes for about 55% of the roughly 700 donors were used, and that subset was treated as a discovery cohort. All discovery cohort repertoires had been generated on a single sequencing platform. HLA typing covered class I and class II loci at four-digit resolution. The number of typed donors differed by locus: about 620-640 for A, B, C, DRB1 and DQB1; some 500 for DQA1; over 600 for DPA1; and around 450 for DPB1. About 5 DR-DQ haplotypes were handled as single units for association and clustering, since linkage in the cohort was strong. Among 300 to 500 genotyped donors of the cohort, an average of about 240,000 unique TCR beta nucleotide sequences was sequenced per donor, of which about 18% were non-productive. Summary of the overall study and its limitations: Because HLA typing was missing for some donors at each locus, association tests included only the typed subset. Only TCR beta chains were sequenced in this cohort, and the absence of alpha or paired-chain data limited detectable features. A few of the identified cytomegalovirus-associated TCR beta chains were confirmed in vitro to be specific for cytomegalovirus antigens. Linkage disequilibrium might explain the correlated functional status among segregating V segments, but an unknown experimental factor could not be ruled out. The sequencing pipeline was judged likely to have produced a cluster of highly shared sequence variants as a technical artifact. When HLA alleles, especially DR and DQ, strongly co-occurred, attributing TCR associations to individual alleles was difficult. The classifier was reported to diagnose cytomegalovirus status with high specificity and sensitivity in both the original and validation cohorts. In a later genetic analysis, a missense DCLRE1C variant was associated with V-gene and J-gene trimming of TCR beta chains, and the association was replicated in an independent cohort. In a later analysis, the rate of TCR association differed among HLA loci, with DRB1 alleles having the most associated TCRs and HLA-C alleles having the fewest. The only immune exposure information available for the cohort was CMV serostatus. Because counts were too low, 15 or so rarely observed V segments, including chromosome 9 orphons, were excluded from the earlier analysis of several hundred of the donors. A later analysis reported that several top co-occurrence clusters appeared linked to parvovirus B19, influenza, CMV and Epstein-Barr virus. In a later analysis, over 15,000 TCR beta sequences were associated with specific HLA alleles at a false discovery rate of 0.05. Across donors, most TCR sequences were observed very rarely, whereas some public TCRs were present in many individuals. Compared with equally common non-associated chains, HLA-associated TCR beta chains in a later analysis were more clonally expanded and had lower generation probabilities. A later analysis found that most CMV-associated TCR beta chains appeared HLA-restricted, with HLA associations seemingly driven largely by CMV exposure. It was suggested by the authors that the approach could potentially be generalized to other disease states and immunological phenotypes. A later genetic analysis reported fewer N-insertions in productive TCRs among donors in an Asian-associated ancestry cluster than the roughly 690-donor mean. A further reported finding was that TCR beta sequences accurately predicted the HLA-A and HLA-B alleles for most subjects in the first cohort. In an earlier analysis of more than 450 of the donors, most TCR beta V segments were observed in productive rearrangements about 87% or about 30% of the time, broadly matching IMGT annotations. In the study, some 180 TCR beta chains were listed as associated with cytomegalovirus. Sequencing depth was assumed to be roughly uniform across donors in the presence/absence analyses, though that assumption may not hold.

The cohort comprised 710 or so healthy bone marrow donors. At the time of sampling, all cohort members were nominally healthy, though unrecorded immune exposures were likely present. The donor was CMV seropositive and was included in the group of 270 or so seropositive cohort members. Each donor provided a peripheral blood sample, and peripheral blood mononuclear cells were used for TCR beta sequencing. Genomic DNA extraction from the blood cell samples was performed with the Qiagen DNeasy Blood Extraction Kit. This receptor was identified in a man between 50 and 59 years old in good health and CMV-seropositive. The sample taken for sequencing was PBMCs.

For the CDR3, the sequence is CASSFPGGEAFF. The DNA reads as follows: TGTGCCAGCAGTTTCCCAGGGGGCGAAGCTTTCTTT. In this chain, TRBV27 is recombined with TRBJ1-1, with 8 bases matching TRBD1. CDR1 and CDR2 are read off the germline V gene (reference sequence) as MNHEY and SMNVEV. Trimming takes 3 bases off V and 8 bases off J; junction bases not matched to a gene: 2. Inclusive of the bounding cysteine and phenylalanine, the CDR3 is 12 residues long. Just CDR3 DNA is preserved here, 36 bases in frame from base 1.